The present TCR beta chain was sequenced within a study of PD-L1 blockade in urothelial cancer. Overall study: Each participant's history included 0 to 3 prior chemotherapy regimens. Blood was analyzed 3 weeks (second dose) and 6 weeks after treatment start.

Clones were read by immunoSEQ multiplex PCR, and TCRdb kept only the in-frame ones, dropping some. The sample records some 50,000 clones, around 88% being singletons. Time point: pretreatment peripheral blood. Per patient, between 1 and 8 samples were collected at pretreatment and on-treatment time points. This CDR3 has 14 amino acids. The V gene's germline CDR1 is KGHSH and CDR2 LQKENI. V was clipped by 6 bases and J by 2 bases, with 14 bases between them. The chain couples TRBV18 to TRBJ2-7; tentatively, D is TRBD2 (6 bases). The sequence derives from a woman in her sixties with urothelial cancer. This sample comprised PBMCs, obtained around atezolizumab (anti-PD-L1) treatment. In DNA, the CDR3 is TGTGCCAGCTCGACGGGAGCTGGAACCTACGAGCAGTACTTC. Protein product: CASSTGAGTYEQYF. Full variable domain (rest looked up from reference TRBV18 and TRBJ2-7): NAGVMQNPRHLVRRRGQEARLRCSPMKGHSHVYWYRQLPEEGLKFMVYLQKENIIDESGMPKERFSAEFPKEGPSILRIQQVVRGDSAAYFCASSTGAGTYEQYFGPGTRLTVT.